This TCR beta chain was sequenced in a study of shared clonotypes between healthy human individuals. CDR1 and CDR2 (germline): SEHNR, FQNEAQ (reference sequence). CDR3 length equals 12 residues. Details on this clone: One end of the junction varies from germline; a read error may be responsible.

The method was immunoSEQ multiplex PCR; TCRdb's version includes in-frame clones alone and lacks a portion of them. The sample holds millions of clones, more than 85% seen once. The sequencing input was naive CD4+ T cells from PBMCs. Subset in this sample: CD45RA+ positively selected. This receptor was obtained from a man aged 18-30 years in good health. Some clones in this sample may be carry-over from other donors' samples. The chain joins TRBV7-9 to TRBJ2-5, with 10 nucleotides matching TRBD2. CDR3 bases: TGTGCCAGCAGCTCCCGGACTAGCGGCTTTCACTTC. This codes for CASSSRTSGFHF.